This TCR beta chain was sequenced in a study of cytomegalovirus exposure and HLA in healthy donors. The study's findings and limits: Per published accounts, TCR beta sequences correctly predicted the HLA-A and HLA-B alleles of most subjects. Overall, about 160 TCR beta chains were annotated as cytomegalovirus-associated. Immune exposure information comprised only CMV serostatus.

As concerns this clone: What it binds is not known.

Healthy individuals who donated bone marrow served as the donors. With 60 Vbeta and 13 Jbeta primers, the PCR was carried out. The repertoire was sequenced with immunoSEQ multiplex PCR; TCRdb's copy has only in-frame clones and lacks some. Seen here are around 120,000 clones, about 73% observed once, and the top ten hold 6.3%. V dropped 7 bases and J dropped 2; count of bases not matched to a gene: 7. Germline lookup yields CDR1 MNHNS and CDR2 SASEGT. CDR3 length equals 14 residues. This TCR was sampled from a woman aged 40 to 50 in good health and CMV-seronegative. This chain links TRBV6-1 with TRBJ2-7; 8 bases align to TRBD1. The sample comprised PBMCs. The CDR3 region has the DNA TGTGCCAGCACCCCAAGGACAGGGACCTACGAGCAGTACTTC. Protein product: CASTPRTGTYEQYF.